A single sample is the source of the 16 T cell receptor beta chains below, sequenced in a study of Ad26.COV2.S vaccination and SARS-CoV-2 variants. Treatment indicated: 15 to 20 received Ad26.COV2.S at low or high dose, single or two shots; 5 received placebo; per-sample allocation not given. Samples analyzed were those drawn on day 63 after the first vaccine or placebo injection. Profiled with immunoSEQ multiplex PCR; TCRdb holds only in-frame clones, not every one. The sample consists of hundreds of thousands of clones, about 85% of them appearing once. Sample: peripheral blood, taken in a trial of Ad26.COV2.S vaccine versus placebo. The receptors were sampled from a person between 18 and 65 years old who received the Ad26.COV2.S COVID-19 vaccine or a placebo.

This chain uses TRBV6-5 with TRBJ2-2, with 11 bases fitting TRBD2. After removal of 7 bases from V and 4 bases from J, the junction contained 5 bases not matched to a gene. The CDR3 covers 15 residues. CDR1 is MNHEY and CDR2 is SVGAGI in the germline V gene. The DNA for the CDR3 is TGTGCCAGCAATCTAGCGGGAGGAACCACCGGGGAGCTGTTTTTT. Its translation: CASNLAGGTTGELFF.

The chain recombines TRBV7-2 with TRBJ1-4; D is ambiguous. The CDR3 consists of 12 residues. V lost 2 bases, J lost 7 bases, and 5 bases lay in between. Germline loops: CDR1 SGHTA, CDR2 FQGNSA. CDR3 sequence: CASSLQPEKLFF. CDR3 nucleotide sequence: TGTGCCAGCAGCTTACAGCCTGAAAAACTGTTTTTT.

This clone was seen only a few times. V and J are TRBV9 and TRBJ2-7; D is possibly TRBD2 (7 bases). The V and J ends lost 6 bases and 0 bases respectively, with 13 bases between them. This CDR3 comprises 14 residues. From germline, CDR1 is SGDLS and CDR2 YYNGEE. CDR3 sequence reads: CASTQGGDSYEQYF. Written as DNA, the CDR3 is TGTGCCAGCACCCAAGGGGGGGACTCCTACGAGCAGTACTTC.

The rearrangement joins TRBV6-2 or TRBV6-3 to TRBJ2-1; D may be TRBD1 (6 bases). Germline V gene sequence: CDR1 MNHEY, CDR2 SVGEGT. The CDR3 contains 15 residues. Trimming pared 2 bases from V and 10 bases from J, leaving 18 bases between. CDR3 coding DNA: TGTGCCAGCAGTTACCGAACACCCCTGGGGGCAGAGCAGTTCTTC. Translating gives CASSYRTPLGAEQFF.

In nucleotides, the CDR3 is TGTGCCAGCAGCTTAAGCGTTTTCGGAGCCCGCCACGAGCAGTACTTC. Amino acids: CASSLSVFGARHEQYF. V gene TRBV7-8 combines with J gene TRBJ2-7; D call uncertain. This CDR3 region has 16 residues. Trimming removed 2 bases from V and 5 bases from J, with 19 bases in between. Germline CDR1 and CDR2: SGHVS and FQNEAQ.

The chain is built from TRBV5-1 and TRBJ2-1; 7 positions agree with TRBD2. Germline-derived CDR1 and CDR2 are SGHRS and YFSETQ. V was pared by 0 bases and J by 5 bases, with 8 bases of the junction left unmatched. CDR3 size: 16 residues. The CDR3 coding sequence is TGCGCCAGCAGCTTGGCGGCGGGAGCTTGGGACAATGAGCAGTTCTTC. This sequence encodes CASSLAAGAWDNEQFF. Using reference TRBV5-1 and TRBJ2-1 for the parts outside the CDR3, the full variable domain is KAGVTQTPRYLIKTRGQQVTLSCSPISGHRSVSWYQQTPGQGLQFLFEYFSETQRNKGNFPGRFSGRQFSNSRSEMNVSTLELGDSALYLCASSLAAGAWDNEQFFGPGTRLTVL.

The chain uses TRBV19 and TRBJ2-5; 8 positions match TRBD2. J lost 6 bases, V lost 3 bases, and 6 bases had no gene match. The CDR3 length is 14 residues. In germline, CDR1 is LNHDA, CDR2 SQIVND (reference sequence). CDR3 sequence: CASSIGSGTKTQYF. In nucleotides, the CDR3 is TGTGCCAGTAGTATTGGTAGCGGGACAAAGACCCAGTACTTC.

The chain's CDR3 is CASREELGLGTQYF. The CDR3 DNA sequence: TGCGCCAGCAGGGAAGAATTGGGTTTGGGGACCCAGTACTTC. This rearrangement joins TRBV10-1 to TRBJ2-5; D remains unclear. The germline CDR1 and CDR2 sequences are WNHNN and SYGVQD (reference sequence). This CDR3 has 14 residues. V lost 6 bases, J lost 7 bases, and 18 bases lay in between.

V usage is TRBV6-5 and J usage is TRBJ1-2; tentatively, D is TRBD1 (6 bases). V was pared by 2 bases and J by 4 bases, with 11 bases between. From germline, CDR1 is MNHEY and CDR2 SVGAGI. The CDR3 extends over 14 amino acids. CDR3 residues: CASSYQDRTYGYTF. In nucleotides, the CDR3 is TGTGCCAGCAGTTACCAAGACAGGACCTATGGCTACACCTTC.

V usage is TRBV5-5 and J usage is TRBJ2-2, with D possibly matching TRBD2 (5 bases). V was shortened by 2 bases and J by 6 bases, with 14 bases between the two germline ends. The CDR3 totals 15 residues. Germline V gene sequence: CDR1 SGHKS, CDR2 YYEKEE (reference sequence). CDR3 sequence: CASSFPSGTAGELFF. The CDR3 DNA reads TGTGCCAGCAGCTTTCCTTCGGGAACAGCCGGGGAGCTGTTTTTT.

The chain uses TRBV11-2 and TRBJ2-7, with 9 bases fitting TRBD2. Per germline, CDR1 SGHAT and CDR2 FQNNGV. This CDR3 has 15 amino acids. J was trimmed by 2 bases and V by 6 bases; bases with no gene match: 8. In DNA, the CDR3 is TGTGCCAGCAGGGTACTAGCGGGTGGAGCCTACGAGCAGTACTTC. Translation gives CASRVLAGGAYEQYF.

V gene TRBV18 combines with J gene TRBJ1-1, with unresolved D. Germline CDR1 KGHSH, CDR2 LQKENI. Trimming took 6 bases from V and 3 from J, leaving 8 bases between them. This CDR3 region has 12 residues. The CDR3, as DNA: TGTGCCAGCTCCAACAGCCACACTGAAGCTTTCTTT. Its translation is CASSNSHTEAFF. The whole variable domain, remainder taken from reference TRBV18 and TRBJ1-1, is NAGVMQNPRHLVRRRGQEARLRCSPMKGHSHVYWYRQLPEEGLKFMVYLQKENIIDESGMPKERFSAEFPKEGPSILRIQQVVRGDSAAYFCASSNSHTEAFFGQGTRLTVV.

The chain recombines TRBV7-6 with TRBJ2-2; the match to TRBD2 covers 8 bases. V shed 6 bases and J 6 bases; nucleotides not matched to a gene: 9. The germline V gene has CDR1 SGHVS and CDR2 FNYEAQ. The CDR3 totals 15 residues. In DNA form, the CDR3 reads TGTGCCAGCAGGAGGGGACTAGAATCCGCCGGGGAGCTGTTTTTT. Amino acid sequence: CASRRGLESAGELFF.

The gene calls are TRBV2 and TRBJ2-5; TRBD1 matches at 12 bases. The CDR3 runs to 14 residues. V was clipped by 5 bases and J by 5 bases; unmatched bases: 3. CDR1 SNHLY and CDR2 FYNNEI come from the germline V gene. As DNA, the CDR3 is TGTGCCAGCAGTACCGGGACAGGGGGCGAGACCCAGTACTTC. This sequence encodes CASSTGTGGETQYF.

The chain recombines TRBV7-2 with TRBJ1-2; 10 bases are shared with TRBD1. CDR1 and CDR2 from the germline V gene are SGHTA and FQGNSA. V shed 5 bases, J shed 5 bases, and the junction held 8 bases outside the gene matches. CDR3 length: 15 amino acids. CDR3 nucleotide sequence: TGTGCCAGCAGCAAAGGACAGGGGGAGATTTATGGCTACACCTTC. Its translation is CASSKGQGEIYGYTF.

This chain joins TRBV3-1 (or the pseudogene TRBV3-2) and TRBJ2-3; 8 bases line up with TRBD1. V shed 3 bases and J 0 bases; nucleotides not matched to a gene: 2. Looked up from germline, CDR1 is LGHDT and CDR2 is YNNKEL (reference sequence). The CDR3 is 15 amino acids. The DNA of the CDR3 is TGTGCCAGCAGCCACGGGACAGGTAGCACAGATACGCAGTATTTT. Translating gives CASSHGTGSTDTQYF.